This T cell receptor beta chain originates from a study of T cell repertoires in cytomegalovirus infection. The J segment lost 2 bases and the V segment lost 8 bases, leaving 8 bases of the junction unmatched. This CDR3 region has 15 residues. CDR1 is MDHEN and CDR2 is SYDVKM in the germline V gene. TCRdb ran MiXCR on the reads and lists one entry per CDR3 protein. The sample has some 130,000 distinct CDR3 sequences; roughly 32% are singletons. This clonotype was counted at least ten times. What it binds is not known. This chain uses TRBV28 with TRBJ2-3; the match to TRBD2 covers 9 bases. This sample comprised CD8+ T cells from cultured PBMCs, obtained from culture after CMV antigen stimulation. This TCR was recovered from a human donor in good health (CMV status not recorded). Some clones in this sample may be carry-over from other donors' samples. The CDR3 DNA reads TGTGCCAGCGCATTCCTAGCGGGGTACACAGATACGCAGTATTTT. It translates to CASAFLAGYTDTQYF.